One sample yielded the 16 T cell receptor beta chains listed below, sequenced in a study of T cell responses to AZD1222 COVID-19 vaccine. Profiling relied on immunoSEQ multiplex PCR, and the TCRdb table lists in-frame clones only, not all of them. The table has 150,000 to 200,000 clones, 90% to 95% seen once. Specimen: peripheral blood, collected on day 0 of AZD1222 vaccination. The receptors stem from an adult in good health.

The chain links TRBV5-6 to TRBJ2-1; D is uncertain. Trimming cost V 4 bases and J 0 bases, with 17 bases left between them. Germline lookup yields CDR1 SGHDT and CDR2 YYEEEE. The CDR3 loop spans 17 amino acids. CDR3 coding DNA: TGTGCCAGCAGCCGTGGACGCTCATTGGTCTCCTACAATGAGCAGTTCTTC. Amino acids: CASSRGRSLVSYNEQFF. Variable domain in full (rest from reference TRBV5-6 and TRBJ2-1): DAGVTQSPTHLIKTRGQQVTLRCSPKSGHDTVSWYQQALGQGPQFIFQYYEEEERQRGNFPDRFSGHQFPNYSSELNVNALLLGDSALYLCASSRGRSLVSYNEQFFGPGTRLTVL.

The chain combines TRBV4-1 with TRBJ2-5; the match to TRBD2 covers 7 bases. The germline CDR1 and CDR2 sequences are MGHRA and YSYEKL. The CDR3 runs 15 residues. Trimming at V came to 7 bases and at J to 5 bases, leaving 13 bases not matched to a gene. The CDR3 sequence is CASTLGGSSWETQYF. CDR3 bases: TGCGCCAGCACCCTGGGGGGGTCTTCTTGGGAGACCCAGTACTTC.

This chain links TRBV6-2 or TRBV6-3 with TRBJ2-3, with TRBD1 matching over 8 bases. From germline, CDR1 is MNHEY and CDR2 SVGEGT. V trimming: 2 bases; J trimming: 6 bases; junction bases outside the gene matches: 7. The CDR3 is 15 amino acids. In nucleotides, the CDR3 is TGTGCCAGCAGTTACCCTCGACAGGGGCCCGATACGCAGTATTTT. This encodes CASSYPRQGPDTQYF.

J is TRBJ1-4 and V is TRBV2; D unresolved. CDR3 size: 13 residues. The V end was cut by 5 bases, the J end by 8 bases, with 12 bases between. CDR1 SNHLY and CDR2 FYNNEI come from the germline V gene. The DNA of the CDR3 is TGTGCCAGCAGTCCGAGGTCTCGGGAAAAACTGTTTTTT. It encodes CASSPRSREKLFF.

The chain uses TRBV5-8 and TRBJ2-3; 10 nucleotides agree with TRBD2. The CDR3 covers 15 residues. V trimming: 1 base; J trimming: 6 bases; junction bases outside the gene matches: 5. Germline values: CDR1 SGHTS, CDR2 YDEGEE. The CDR3 loop is CASSLTSGVSDTQYF. The CDR3 coding sequence is TGTGCCAGCAGCTTGACTAGCGGGGTTTCGGATACGCAGTATTTT.

The rearrangement links TRBV6-5 to TRBJ1-3; possible D gene TRBD1, 5 bases. The CDR3 is 15 amino acids. Germline V gene data show CDR1 as MNHEY and CDR2 as SVGAGI. V gave up 8 bases and J gave up 3 bases, with 17 bases separating them. The CDR3 nucleotides read TGTGCCAGCCACCGGGGGGATTTGGGTGGAAACACCATATATTTT. Translating gives CASHRGDLGGNTIYF.

The chain combines TRBV27 with TRBJ2-7, with D perhaps TRBD1 (6 bases). Trimming took off 6 bases at V and 3 bases at J, with 15 bases between the two ends. The CDR3 length is 14 residues. Germline V gives CDR1 MNHEY, CDR2 SMNVEV (reference sequence). The CDR3 sequence is CASSLRDNHYEQYF. CDR3 DNA sequence: TGTGCCAGCAGCCTCCGGGACAATCACTACGAGCAGTACTTC.

The V and J genes are TRBV7-9 and TRBJ1-4, with 7 nucleotides matching TRBD1. Germline assignment: CDR1 SEHNR and CDR2 FQNEAQ (reference sequence). The CDR3 consists of 16 residues. The V and J ends lost 6 bases and 3 bases, in that order; junction bases with no gene match: 10. The CDR3 spells CASSPNAGGSNEKLFF. In DNA form, the CDR3 reads TGTGCCAGCAGTCCGAATGCAGGGGGATCTAATGAAAAACTGTTTTTT.

Remarks on this clone: Other DNA sequences within the sample encode an identical CDR3. The chain uses TRBV9 and TRBJ1-3, with D unresolved. Germline loops: CDR1 SGDLS, CDR2 YYNGEE. V was clipped by 2 bases and J by 0 bases, with 9 bases between them. The CDR3 contains 15 residues. The CDR3 region has the DNA TGTGCCAGCAGCGTGGGAGGGCTCTCTGGAAACACCATATATTTT. The encoded protein is CASSVGGLSGNTIYF.

The V gene is TRBV18, the J gene TRBJ2-7; D gene uncertain. CDR1 is KGHSH, CDR2 LQKENI, per germline. V gave up 8 bases and J gave up 4 bases, with 15 bases separating them. This CDR3 comprises 13 residues. The CDR3 sequence: CASAPPSTYEQYF. In DNA form, the CDR3 reads TGTGCCAGCGCCCCCCCCTCGACGTACGAGCAGTACTTC.

DNA for the CDR3: TGCGCCAGCAGCCCTGGGACTTTAATCTCCTACGAGCAGTACTTC. Translating gives CASSPGTLISYEQYF. V usage is TRBV5-1 and J usage is TRBJ2-7, with D maybe TRBD2 (6 bases). Germline values: CDR1 SGHRS, CDR2 YFSETQ. The CDR3 consists of 15 residues. Trimming removed 4 bases from V and 0 bases from J, with 14 bases in between. Supplemented by reference TRBV5-1 and TRBJ2-7, the full variable domain reads KAGVTQTPRYLIKTRGQQVTLSCSPISGHRSVSWYQQTPGQGLQFLFEYFSETQRNKGNFPGRFSGRQFSNSRSEMNVSTLELGDSALYLCASSPGTLISYEQYFGPGTRLTVT.

This clone was counted between two and nine times. This chain joins TRBV18 and TRBJ1-5, with D uncertain. V was pared by 2 bases and J by 8 bases, with 16 bases between. Per germline, CDR1 KGHSH and CDR2 LQKENI. There are 15 residues in the CDR3. For the CDR3, the DNA is TGTGCCAGCTCACCAGGGGAGTTCGGTGAAGAGCCCCAGCATTTT. Protein product: CASSPGEFGEEPQHF.

CDR3 bases: TGTGCCAGCAGCTTAGGGCCCGGGGCAGGACAAGAGACCCAGTACTTC. This codes for CASSLGPGAGQETQYF. The chain joins TRBV11-2 to TRBJ2-5; TRBD1 or TRBD2 may be the D gene (5 bases each). The CDR3 consists of 16 residues. V lost 1 base and J lost 2, with 14 bases in between. Looked up from germline, CDR1 is SGHAT and CDR2 is FQNNGV.

CDR3 region: CASSRDFRTDTQYF. CDR3 in DNA: TGTGCCAGCAGTCGGGACTTCCGCACAGATACGCAGTATTTT. The V gene is TRBV6-2 or TRBV6-3, the J gene TRBJ2-3; D is perhaps TRBD2 (6 bases). Germline V gene lookup returns CDR1 MNHEY and CDR2 SVGEGT. Trimming shortened V by 5 bases and J by 1 base, and 10 bases separated the two germline ends. This CDR3 contains 14 residues.

The rearrangement uses TRBV28 and TRBJ2-5, with 7 bases lining up with TRBD2. Germline CDR1 and CDR2: MDHEN and SYDVKM. The CDR3 has 16 residues. With 2 bases clipped from V and 4 bases from J, the junction kept 10 bases outside the gene matches. The CDR3 is CASSLGGDGEGETQYF. DNA of the CDR3: TGTGCCAGCAGTTTAGGAGGGGACGGGGAGGGAGAGACCCAGTACTTC.

The chain is built from TRBV29-1 and TRBJ1-5; D ambiguous. The germline V gene has CDR1 SQVTM and CDR2 ANQGSEA. The CDR3 length is 13 residues. Deletions cut 4 bases from V and 0 bases from J, with 7 bases between. As DNA, the CDR3 is TGCAGCGTTGGGGAGAATAGCAATCAGCCCCAGCATTTT. This translates into CSVGENSNQPQHF.